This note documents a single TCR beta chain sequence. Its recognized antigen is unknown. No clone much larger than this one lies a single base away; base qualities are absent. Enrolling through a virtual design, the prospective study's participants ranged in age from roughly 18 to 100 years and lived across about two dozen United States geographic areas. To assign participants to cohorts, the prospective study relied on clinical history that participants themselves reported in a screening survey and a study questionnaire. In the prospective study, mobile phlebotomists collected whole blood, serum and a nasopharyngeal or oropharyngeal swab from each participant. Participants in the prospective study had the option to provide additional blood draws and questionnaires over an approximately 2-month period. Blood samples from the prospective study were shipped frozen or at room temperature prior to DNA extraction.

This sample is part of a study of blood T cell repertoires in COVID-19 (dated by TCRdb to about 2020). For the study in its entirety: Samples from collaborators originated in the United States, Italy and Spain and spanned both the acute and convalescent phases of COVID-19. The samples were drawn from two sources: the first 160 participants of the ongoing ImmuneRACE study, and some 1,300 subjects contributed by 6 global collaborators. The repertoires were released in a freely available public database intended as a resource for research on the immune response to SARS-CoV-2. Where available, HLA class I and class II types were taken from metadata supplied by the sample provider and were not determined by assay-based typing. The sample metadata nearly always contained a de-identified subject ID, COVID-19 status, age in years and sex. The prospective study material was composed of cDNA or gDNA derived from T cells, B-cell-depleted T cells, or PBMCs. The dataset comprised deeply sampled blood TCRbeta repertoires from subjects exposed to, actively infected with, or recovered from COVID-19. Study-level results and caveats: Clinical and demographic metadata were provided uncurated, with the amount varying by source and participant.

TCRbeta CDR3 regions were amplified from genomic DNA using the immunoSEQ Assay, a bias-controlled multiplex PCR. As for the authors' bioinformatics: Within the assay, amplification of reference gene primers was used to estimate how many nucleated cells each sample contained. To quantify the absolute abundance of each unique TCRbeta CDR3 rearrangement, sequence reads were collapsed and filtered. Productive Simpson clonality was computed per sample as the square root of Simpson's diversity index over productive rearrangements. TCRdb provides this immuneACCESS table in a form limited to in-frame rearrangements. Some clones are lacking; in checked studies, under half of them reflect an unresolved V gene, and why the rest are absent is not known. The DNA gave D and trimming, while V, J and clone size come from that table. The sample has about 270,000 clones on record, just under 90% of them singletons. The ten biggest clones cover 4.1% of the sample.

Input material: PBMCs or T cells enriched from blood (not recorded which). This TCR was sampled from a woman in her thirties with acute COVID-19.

The CDR3 protein: CASSLAGDPYEQYF. The nucleotide sequence reads TGTGCCAGCAGCTTAGCGGGAGATCCCTACGAGCAGTACTTC. The V and J segments used are TRBV7-3 and TRBJ2-7, and 7 junctional nucleotides match TRBD2. Inclusive of the bounding cysteine and phenylalanine, the CDR3 is 14 residues long. Only the CDR3 part of the read is kept: 42 bases, read in frame from the first base. CDR1 and CDR2, per the germline V gene, are SGHTA and FQGTGA. The junction shows trimming of 2 bases on V and 2 bases on J, and the gene matches do not reach 3 bases of it.